This TCR beta chain was captured by sequencing in a study of T cell repertoires in cytomegalovirus infection (dated by TCRdb to about 2019). At the level of the whole study: Recently identified HLA-C-restricted CMV epitopes, whose presentation resists viral immunomodulation, were targeted by peptide stimulations together with well-studied HLA-B-restricted epitopes. The HLA type of each donor mattered for the analysis, because public TCR beta signatures pointed to carriage of CMV infection along with the matching HLA type. Study-wide conclusions, independent of this receptor: Carriers of CMV infection plus the relevant HLA type were discriminated by the cumulative frequency of public TCR beta family members in the study cohort and in an independent roughly 380-donor cohort. The ex vivo response was dominated by HLA-C-restricted CMV-specific TCR beta clonotypes, and the single most frequent clonotype in two of eight donors was supplied by these HLA-C-restricted clonotypes.

The treatment or condition label on this specimen signifies: in vitro stimulation with specific CMV peptide epitopes to enrich CMV-specific T cells. On this clonotype itself: What this receptor recognizes is not known. No clone much larger than this one lies a single base away; base qualities are absent.

From cysteine to phenylalanine, the CDR3 is 14 amino acids long. Just CDR3 DNA is preserved here, 42 bases in frame from base 1. The junction shows trimming of 3 bases on V and 10 bases on J, plus 13 bases between the germline ends. Looking up the germline V gene (reference sequence) yields CDR1 MNHEY and CDR2 SMNVEV. Sequenced on an Illumina HiSeq 1500. The public reads were reanalyzed by TCRdb: fastp trimming at Q25, MiXCR alignment, in-frame beta chains only. For every CDR3 protein sequence, its rows merge into one entry that carries the most common genes and DNA. The sample table lists roughly 860,000 distinct CDR3 sequences, about 30% of them with a count of one. The ten largest account for 9.5% to 15% of the sample.

The receptor chain draws on TRBV27 and TRBJ1-6; no D segment can be confidently identified. The starting material was cultured CD8+ T cells from PBMCs, obtained from culture after CMV antigen stimulation. The origin of this receptor is a human donor in good health (CMV status not recorded). Some clones in this sample may be carry-over from other donors' samples. The bases read TGTGCCAGCAGTTTTGGTTTCACAAAGTCACCCCTCCACTTT. Its product reads: CASSFGFTKSPLHF.